The T cell receptor beta chain described here comes from a study of cytomegalovirus exposure and HLA in healthy donors (dated by TCRdb to about 2017). Study-wide context: An earlier analysis of some 620 of the donors reported 250 to 350 Gb of sequence data and 117 million unique TCR beta sequences obtained from about 179 million T cells. To decide whether each TCR beta V gene segment behaved as functional or pseudogenic, an earlier analysis of some 570 of the donors relied on high-throughput TCR beta sequencing. The genetic ancestry cluster associated with self-reported Caucasian donors included about 81% of the approximately 410 genotyped donors. All discovery cohort repertoires had been generated using a single sequencing platform. The number of donors typed differed by locus, with 629-630 for A, B, C, DRB1 and DQB1, roughly 550 for DQA1, nearly 610 for DPA1, and some 440 for DPB1. HLA typing covered class I and class II loci at four-digit resolution. The study aimed to test whether cataloging public T cell receptors could reveal signatures of past pathogen exposure. Donor age, sex, ethnicity and CMV serostatus were compiled alongside the repertoire data. Among roughly 370 genotyped donors of the cohort, an average of about 240,000 unique TCR beta nucleotide sequences were sequenced per donor, roughly 20% of them non-productive. In the later analysis, no new phenotypic data were used to find candidate immune exposures; instead, reliance was placed on TCR beta sequences and their occurrence across donors. An early release covering roughly 640 HLA-typed donors comprised about 310 gigabases of sequencing data and around 80 million unique TCR sequences. The study used immunosequencing to profile the T cell repertoires of under 700 subjects and linked those repertoires to cytomegalovirus serostatus. Four or five DR-DQ haplotypes were handled as single units for association and clustering, since linkage in the cohort was strong. A separate validation cohort of more than 100 different subjects was used in addition to the roughly 720-subject first cohort. To study patterns of TCR occurrence, a later analysis re-analyzed previously published TCR beta repertoires from 500 to 850 donors and added high-resolution HLA genotyping. A later genetic analysis took genome-wide SNP genotypes for about 55% of the 666 donors and used that subset as a discovery cohort. To predict cytomegalovirus infection status, the study combined high-throughput TCR immunosequencing, statistical association of individual TCRs with disease status, and machine learning.

What the authors observed across the whole study: In a later analysis, around 17,000 TCR beta sequences were associated with specific HLA alleles at a false discovery rate of 0.05. Strong co-occurrence of HLA alleles, especially DR and DQ, made assigning TCR associations to individual alleles difficult. Cytomegalovirus status was reported to be diagnosed by the classifier with high specificity and sensitivity in both the original and validation cohorts. Because some donors lacked HLA typing at each locus, the association tests relied only on the typed subset. Most TCR sequences were seen in very few donors, while some public TCRs were found in many individuals. Because the 87-base-pair reads could not distinguish some IMGT-functional V segments, including TRBV6-2 and TRBV6-3, those segments were excluded. In a later analysis, TCR association rates were found to vary across HLA loci, with the most associated TCRs seen for DRB1 alleles and the fewest for HLA-C alleles. In vitro tests confirmed that a few of the cytomegalovirus-associated TCR beta chains recognize cytomegalovirus antigens. Immune exposure information for the cohort was limited to CMV serostatus. Correlated functional status among segregating V segments might reflect linkage disequilibrium, but an unknown experimental factor could not be ruled out. A further reported finding was that TCR beta sequences accurately predicted the HLA-A and HLA-B alleles for most subjects in the first cohort. An earlier analysis of some 590 of the donors showed that most TCR beta V segments appeared in productive rearrangements either about 90% or about 30% of the time, which broadly matched IMGT annotations. The study gave a list of some 150 TCR beta chains associated with cytomegalovirus. A later genetic analysis reported fewer N-insertions in productive TCRs among donors in an Asian-associated ancestry cluster than the roughly 700-donor mean. A later analysis found that HLA-associated TCR beta chains were more clonally expanded and had lower generation probabilities than equally common non-associated chains. The authors suggested that the approach could potentially be generalized to other disease states and immunological phenotypes. According to a later analysis, most CMV-associated TCR beta chains appeared to be HLA-restricted, and the HLA associations seemed to be driven largely by CMV exposure. Presence/absence analyses assumed roughly uniform sequencing depth across donors, an assumption that may not hold. Because counts were too low, seventeen rarely observed V segments, including chromosome 9 orphons, were excluded from the earlier analysis of some 540 of the donors. This cohort had only TCR beta chains sequenced, and the lack of alpha or paired-chain data limited which features could be detected. A group of highly shared sequence variants was considered likely to be a technical artifact of the sequencing pipeline. V-gene and J-gene trimming of TCR beta chains was associated with a missense DCLRE1C variant in a later genetic analysis, and the association was replicated in an independent cohort. In a later analysis, several top co-occurrence clusters were reported to appear linked to parvovirus B19, influenza, CMV and Epstein-Barr virus.

Including the terminal cysteine and phenylalanine, the CDR3 comprises 16 residues. Just CDR3 DNA is preserved here, 48 bases in frame from base 1. Trimming accounts for 5 bases at V and 8 bases at J, while the number of junction bases matched to no gene is 12. For CDR1 and CDR2, the germline V gene lists ENHRY and SYGVKD. On this clone: Its antigen remains undetermined. No much larger clone is present one base from it, and per-base qualities are unavailable.

The cohort was made up of under 800 healthy bone marrow donors. At the time of sampling, every cohort member was nominally healthy, though immune exposures that went unrecorded were likely present. The donor tested CMV seronegative, placing the donor among the 350 or so seronegative members of the cohort. A peripheral blood sample was collected from each donor, and TCR beta sequencing was performed on peripheral blood mononuclear cells. Genomic DNA extraction from the blood cell samples was performed with the Qiagen DNeasy Blood Extraction Kit. Libraries were constructed by the immunoSEQ multiplex PCR assay. A mixture of 60 forward primers for TCR Vbeta segments and 13 reverse primers for TCR Jbeta segments was used in the multiplex PCR. The CDR3 region of rearranged TCR beta genes was amplified from genomic DNA with a multiplex PCR assay. On the Illumina HiSeq System, the amplified TCR beta libraries were sequenced as 87-base-pair reads. In the source study's methods: In a later analysis, 77 million or so unique TCR beta chains were counted across the 650 to 700 repertoires, and around 10 million of these chains were shared by at least two donors. Raw reads were error-corrected and collapsed into unique sequences by a nearest-neighbor algorithm in which closely related sequences were merged to remove PCR and sequencing errors. To assign V, D and J gene segments, CDR3 sequences were aligned to IMGT reference sequences. For a sequence to be retained, at least a six-nucleotide match to both a V gene segment and a J gene segment was required. A rearrangement was called productive if the CDR3 had no stop codons and remained in frame with V and J, and every other rearrangement was called non-productive. CDR3 was defined according to IMGT convention as the region running from the second conserved V-encoded cysteine to the conserved J-encoded phenylalanine. In an earlier analysis of more than 550 of the donors, sequences lacking an unambiguous match to a single V gene segment were excluded. In an earlier analysis of some 590 of the donors, V segments were called functional above 56.7% productive rearrangements and were called segregating when the between-donor standard deviation exceeded 5%. A statistical classification framework was built to diagnose cytomegalovirus status from the catalog of TCR beta chain sequences. In a later analysis, TCR nucleotide sequences were compared against IMGT/GENE-DB human TR gene sequences so that V and J genes could be assigned. A later analysis assigned CDR3 sequences and most-parsimonious VDJ recombination scenarios with the TCRdist pipeline. A later analysis defined each TCR beta chain by its CDR3 amino acid sequence plus V-gene family, and excluded reads lacking a unique V-gene family. In a later analysis, a few hundred highly shared, low-generation-probability nucleotide sequences were removed to address suspected cross-contamination and a sequencing artifact. A later analysis calculated a clonal expansion index for each public chain from normalized within-repertoire ranks of inferred template counts. Generation probabilities in a later analysis came from a VDJ recombination model fitted to out-of-frame rearrangements, and those results were checked against IGoR. A later analysis scored TCR-TCR, TCR-HLA and TCR-CMV co-occurrence with hypergeometric tests, applying a repertoire-size bias correction to TCR pairs. In a later analysis, false discovery rates were estimated by permuting HLA or CMV assignments 20 times. In a later analysis, co-occurring TCRs were grouped using DBSCAN, and TCRdist sequence similarity was added for clustering within HLA-allele-positive subsets. Repertoires with fewer than 30,000 or more than 120,000 public chains were left out of co-occurrence clustering, as were about 5 repertoires with anomalous nucleotide sharing. Entries here come from immuneACCESS through TCRdb and include only in-frame sequences with V and J called. Some clones fail to appear in such tables; in the studies checked, an unresolved V gene covers under half of the shortfall, and the cause of the remainder is unknown. That table is the source of V, J and clone size, and D and trimming were worked out from the DNA. The sample records around 110,000 clones, 65% to 90% of which are singletons. The ten largest clones represent about 3.9% of the sample.

The specimen was PBMCs. In this chain, TRBV10-3 is recombined with TRBJ2-3; 11 junctional bases match TRBD1. This receptor was identified in a woman in her twenties or thirties in good health and CMV-seronegative. The CDR3 reads CAISFGQGALEGTQYF. Read as DNA, the sequence is TGTGCCATCAGTTTTGGACAGGGGGCTCTGGAGGGTACGCAGTATTTT.